This T cell receptor (beta chain) was captured by sequencing in a study of T cell clonotyping in hematopoietic cell transplantation. Study-level findings and limits: Few recipient clonotypes overlapped donors; over 95% were de novo at given depth.

A note on this clone: Antigen: not known.

Indicated time point: recipient sample about 28 days before transplant, after cytoreduction. Germline CDR1 and CDR2: SGHTS and YDEGEE. V was cut by 3 bases and J by 6 bases, with 12 bases left in between. The CDR3 consists of 13 residues. Only in-frame clones appear in the TCRdb table, and some are missing; sequencing was by immunoSEQ multiplex PCR. This sample has about 47,000 clones, with 82% found just once. This clonotype originated in a man aged 60-69 years with myelodysplastic syndrome. Some clones in this sample may be carry-over from other donors' samples. The sample was peripheral blood mononuclear cells, taken before stem cell transplant. The genes are TRBV5-8 and TRBJ1-1; the D gene is possibly TRBD1 (5 bases). In nucleotides, the CDR3 is TGTGCCAGCAGCTGGGGACGATACCCTGAAGCTTTCTTT. Translation: CASSWGRYPEAFF.